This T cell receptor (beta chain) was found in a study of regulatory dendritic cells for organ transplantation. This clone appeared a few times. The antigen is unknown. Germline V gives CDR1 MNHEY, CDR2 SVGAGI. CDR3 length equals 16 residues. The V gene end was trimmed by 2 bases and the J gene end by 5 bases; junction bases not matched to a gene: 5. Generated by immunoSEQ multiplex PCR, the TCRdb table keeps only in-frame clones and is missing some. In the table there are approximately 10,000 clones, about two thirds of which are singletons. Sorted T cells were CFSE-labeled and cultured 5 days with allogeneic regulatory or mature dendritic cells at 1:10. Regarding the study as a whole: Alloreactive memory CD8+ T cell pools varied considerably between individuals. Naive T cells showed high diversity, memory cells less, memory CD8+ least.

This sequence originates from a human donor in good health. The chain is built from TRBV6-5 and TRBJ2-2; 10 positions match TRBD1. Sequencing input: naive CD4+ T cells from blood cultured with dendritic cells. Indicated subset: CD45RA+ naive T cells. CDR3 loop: CASSYRGQGWTGELFF. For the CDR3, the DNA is TGTGCCAGCAGTTACAGGGGACAGGGGTGGACCGGGGAGCTGTTTTTT.